These 6 T cell receptor beta chains share one sample of origin, sequenced in a study of fetal regulatory T cell absence and autoimmunity. TCRdb keeps only in-frame clones here, not all; method: immunoSEQ multiplex PCR. The sample lists more than 85,000 clones, more than 70% occurring once. Sequenced input: pancreas tissue. These receptor sequences come from a male donor with IPEX syndrome.

V usage is TRBV5-6 and J usage is TRBJ2-5, with no clear D. The CDR3 length is 12 residues. Germline V CDR1 and CDR2: SGHDT, YYEEEE. Trimming cost V 4 bases and J 3 bases, with 7 bases left between them. CDR3 DNA: TGTGCCAGCAGCGACTCTGAAGAGACCCAGTACTTC. Its protein is CASSDSEETQYF.

This rearrangement joins TRBV21-1 to TRBJ2-7; TRBD2 is the table's D call and was not checked against the DNA. TRBV21-1 is marked as a pseudogene. This CDR3 is 13 amino acids long. The CDR3, as DNA: TGTGCCAGCAGCTGGGGGGGGCTGGACGAGCAGTACTTC. This encodes CASSWGGLDEQYF.

The rearrangement links TRBV15 to TRBJ2-2; perhaps TRBD1 as D (5 bases). Germline assignment: CDR1 LNHNV and CDR2 YYDKDF (reference sequence). Trimming shortened V by 4 bases and J by 6 bases, and 9 bases separated the two germline ends. CDR3 length: 13 residues. The CDR3 coding sequence is TGTGCCACCAGCAAAGACAGTCCCGGGGAGCTGTTTTTT. As protein: CATSKDSPGELFF.

The chain has TRBV7-6 and TRBJ1-4, with 11 bases aligning to TRBD1. The CDR3 loop spans 15 amino acids. The V gene's germline CDR1 is SGHVS and CDR2 FNYEAQ. V was pared by 1 base and J by 5 bases, with 0 bases of the junction left unmatched. Here the CDR3 reads CASSLGTGGNEKLFF. The CDR3, as DNA: TGTGCCAGCAGCTTAGGGACAGGGGGCAATGAAAAACTGTTTTTT.

This clone showed up just a few times. The gene calls are TRBV5-1 and TRBJ1-1; D is possibly TRBD1 (6 bases). This CDR3 comprises 12 residues. Germline assignment: CDR1 SGHRS and CDR2 YFSETQ. Trimming took off 4 bases at V and 4 bases at J, with 8 bases between the two ends. The CDR3 spells CASSRGGTEAFF. CDR3 coding DNA: TGCGCCAGCAGCAGAGGGGGCACTGAAGCTTTCTTT. The full variable domain, rest sourced from reference TRBV5-1 and TRBJ1-1, is KAGVTQTPRYLIKTRGQQVTLSCSPISGHRSVSWYQQTPGQGLQFLFEYFSETQRNKGNFPGRFSGRQFSNSRSEMNVSTLELGDSALYLCASSRGGTEAFFGQGTRLTVV.

A single count supports this clone. The rearrangement joins TRBV4-1 to TRBJ2-2, with D perhaps matching TRBD2 (5 bases). Germline V lookup: CDR1 MGHRA, CDR2 YSYEKL. CDR3 size: 15 residues. Trimming left V 1 base short and J 1 base short, with 7 bases between. Here the CDR3 DNA reads TGCGCCAGCAGCCAAGTCGGAGGGAACACCGGGGAGCTGTTTTTT. It yields the protein CASSQVGGNTGELFF.